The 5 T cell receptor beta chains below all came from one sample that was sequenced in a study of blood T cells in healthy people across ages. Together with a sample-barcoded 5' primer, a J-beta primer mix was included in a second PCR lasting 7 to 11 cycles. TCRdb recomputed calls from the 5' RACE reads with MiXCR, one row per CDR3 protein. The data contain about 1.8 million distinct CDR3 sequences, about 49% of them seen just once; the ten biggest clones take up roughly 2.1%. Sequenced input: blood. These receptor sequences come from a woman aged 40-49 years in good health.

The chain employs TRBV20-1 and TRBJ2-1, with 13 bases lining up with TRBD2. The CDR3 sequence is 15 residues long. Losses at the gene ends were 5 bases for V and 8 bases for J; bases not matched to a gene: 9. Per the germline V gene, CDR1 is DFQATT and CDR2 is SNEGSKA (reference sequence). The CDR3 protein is CSAYVTSGRVDEQFF. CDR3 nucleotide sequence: TGCAGTGCTTACGTAACTAGCGGGAGGGTCGATGAGCAGTTCTTC.

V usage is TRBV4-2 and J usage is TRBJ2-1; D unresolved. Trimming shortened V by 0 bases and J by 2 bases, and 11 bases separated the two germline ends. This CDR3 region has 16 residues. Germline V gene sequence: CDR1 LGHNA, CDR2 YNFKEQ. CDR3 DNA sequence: TGTGCCAGCAGCCAAGATCCAGCGTACCCCTACAATGAGCAGTTCTTC. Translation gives CASSQDPAYPYNEQFF.

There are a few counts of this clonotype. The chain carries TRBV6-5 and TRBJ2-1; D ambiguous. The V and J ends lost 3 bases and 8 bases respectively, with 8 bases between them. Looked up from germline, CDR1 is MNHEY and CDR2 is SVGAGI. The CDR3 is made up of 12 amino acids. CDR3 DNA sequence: TGTGCCAGCAGTTATGCCGGGCATGAGCAGTTCTTC. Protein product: CASSYAGHEQFF.

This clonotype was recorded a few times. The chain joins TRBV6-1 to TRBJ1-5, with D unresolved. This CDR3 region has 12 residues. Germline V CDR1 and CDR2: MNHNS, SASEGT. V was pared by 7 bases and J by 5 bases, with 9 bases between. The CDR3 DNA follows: TGTGCCAGCACCGACGCCTATCAGCCCCAGCATTTT. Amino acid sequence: CASTDAYQPQHF.

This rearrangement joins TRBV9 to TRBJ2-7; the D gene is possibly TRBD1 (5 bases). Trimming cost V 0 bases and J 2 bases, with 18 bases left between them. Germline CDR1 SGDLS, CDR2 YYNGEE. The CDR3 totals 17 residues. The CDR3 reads CASSVEGRGSVTYEQYF. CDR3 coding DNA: TGTGCCAGCAGCGTAGAAGGAAGGGGCAGCGTAACCTACGAGCAGTACTTC.